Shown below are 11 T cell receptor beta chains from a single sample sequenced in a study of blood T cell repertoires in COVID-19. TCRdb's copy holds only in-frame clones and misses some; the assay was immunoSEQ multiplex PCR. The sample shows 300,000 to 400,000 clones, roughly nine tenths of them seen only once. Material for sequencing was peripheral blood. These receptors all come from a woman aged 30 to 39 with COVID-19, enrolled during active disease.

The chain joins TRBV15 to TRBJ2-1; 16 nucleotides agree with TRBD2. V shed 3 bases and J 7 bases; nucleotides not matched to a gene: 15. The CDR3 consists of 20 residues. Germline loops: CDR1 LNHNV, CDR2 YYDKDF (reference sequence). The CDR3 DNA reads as TGTGCCACCAGCAGGGAGGGGAGCGGGACTAGCGGGGGGGCCGGGAATGAGCAGTTCTTC. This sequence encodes CATSREGSGTSGGAGNEQFF.

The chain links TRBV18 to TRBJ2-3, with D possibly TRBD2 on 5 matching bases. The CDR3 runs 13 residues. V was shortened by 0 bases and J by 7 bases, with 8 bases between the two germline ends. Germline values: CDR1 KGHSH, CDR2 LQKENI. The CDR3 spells CASSPPSGNTQYF. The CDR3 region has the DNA TGTGCCAGCTCACCACCGAGCGGTAATACGCAGTATTTT. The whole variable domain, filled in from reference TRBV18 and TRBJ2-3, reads NAGVMQNPRHLVRRRGQEARLRCSPMKGHSHVYWYRQLPEEGLKFMVYLQKENIIDESGMPKERFSAEFPKEGPSILRIQQVVRGDSAAYFCASSPPSGNTQYFGPGTRLTVL.

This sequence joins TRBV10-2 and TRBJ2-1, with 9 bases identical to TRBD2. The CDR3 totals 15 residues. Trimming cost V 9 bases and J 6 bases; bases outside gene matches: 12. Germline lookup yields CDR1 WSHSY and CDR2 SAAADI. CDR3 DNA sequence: TGCGCCAGTAAGGGGGCGGGAGGGCTTAGCAATGAGCAGTTCTTC. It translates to CASKGAGGLSNEQFF.

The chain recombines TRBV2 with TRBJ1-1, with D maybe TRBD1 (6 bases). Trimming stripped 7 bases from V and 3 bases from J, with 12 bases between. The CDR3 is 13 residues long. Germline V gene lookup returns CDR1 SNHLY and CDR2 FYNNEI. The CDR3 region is CASTGVVDTEAFF. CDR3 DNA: TGTGCCAGCACAGGGGTGGTTGACACTGAAGCTTTCTTT.

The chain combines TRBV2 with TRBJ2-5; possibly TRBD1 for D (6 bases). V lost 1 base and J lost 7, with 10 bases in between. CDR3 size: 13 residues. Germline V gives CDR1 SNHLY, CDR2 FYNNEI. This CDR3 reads CASSEEGEGTQYF. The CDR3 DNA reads TGTGCCAGCAGTGAAGAGGGGGAAGGGACCCAGTACTTC.

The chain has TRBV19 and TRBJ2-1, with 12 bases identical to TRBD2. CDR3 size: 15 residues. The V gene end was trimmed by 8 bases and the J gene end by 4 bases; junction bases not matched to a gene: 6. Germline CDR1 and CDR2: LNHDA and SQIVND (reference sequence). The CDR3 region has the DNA TGTGCCAGTTCTAGCGGGGGGGCAAGGTACAATGAGCAGTTCTTC. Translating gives CASSSGGARYNEQFF.

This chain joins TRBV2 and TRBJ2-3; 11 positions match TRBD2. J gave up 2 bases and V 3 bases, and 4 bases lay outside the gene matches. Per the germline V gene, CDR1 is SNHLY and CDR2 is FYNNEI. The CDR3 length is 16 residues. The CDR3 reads CASSELAGGFTDTQYF. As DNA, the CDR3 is TGTGCCAGCAGTGAGCTAGCGGGGGGTTTCACAGATACGCAGTATTTT.

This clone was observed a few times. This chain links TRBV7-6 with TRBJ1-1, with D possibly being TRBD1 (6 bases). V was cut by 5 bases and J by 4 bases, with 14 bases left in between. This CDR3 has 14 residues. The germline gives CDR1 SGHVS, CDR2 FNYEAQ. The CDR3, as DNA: TGTGCCAGCAGCGGCAACAGGGAAAGCACTGAAGCTTTCTTT. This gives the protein CASSGNRESTEAFF.

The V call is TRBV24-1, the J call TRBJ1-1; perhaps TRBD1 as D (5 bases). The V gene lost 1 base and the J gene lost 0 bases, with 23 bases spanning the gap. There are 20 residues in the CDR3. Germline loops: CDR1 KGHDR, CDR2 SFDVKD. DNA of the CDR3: TGTGCCACCAGTGATTTAAGTTGGGGTAGGGGCAGGAGAATGAACACTGAAGCTTTCTTT. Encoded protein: CATSDLSWGRGRRMNTEAFF.

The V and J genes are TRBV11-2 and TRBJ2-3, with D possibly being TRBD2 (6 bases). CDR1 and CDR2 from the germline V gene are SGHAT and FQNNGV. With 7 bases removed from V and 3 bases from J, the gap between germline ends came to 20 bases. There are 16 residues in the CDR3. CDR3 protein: CASIRGGLEGTDTQYF. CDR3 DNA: TGTGCCAGCATTCGCGGCGGGCTGGAGGGTACAGATACGCAGTATTTT.

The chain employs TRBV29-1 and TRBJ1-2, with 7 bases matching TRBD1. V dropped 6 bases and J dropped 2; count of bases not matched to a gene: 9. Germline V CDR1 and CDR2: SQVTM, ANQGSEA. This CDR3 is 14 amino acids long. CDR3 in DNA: TGCAGCGTCGCCGGGACAGTTGAAAACTATGGCTACACCTTC. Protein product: CSVAGTVENYGYTF.